This TCR beta chain was obtained from a study of patients and donors after allogeneic stem cell transplantation. The length of the CDR3 is 14 residues. Trimming stripped 3 bases from V and 4 bases from J, with 9 bases between. Germline CDR1 and CDR2: LNHNV and YYDKDF (reference sequence). This clonotype occurred a few times. One entry per CDR3 protein, called by TCRdb with MiXCR from the RT-PCR reads. This sample has about 150,000 distinct CDR3 sequences, with about two fifths found just once. The chain couples TRBV15 to TRBJ1-4; D is unresolved. Sequencing input: blood, either unsorted or a sorted T cell fraction (not recorded which). The sequence was obtained from a human donor who was either an allogeneic HSCT recipient or a stem cell or donor lymphocyte infusion donor (not recorded which). It is not recorded whose cells these are; they may come from a transplant donor. In nucleotides, the CDR3 is TGTGCCACCAGCAGTTTGGATTATAATGAAAAACTGTTTTTT. This encodes CATSSLDYNEKLFF.